The 24 T cell receptor beta chains reported below all come from one sample, sequenced in a study of T cell repertoires in cytomegalovirus infection. Each CDR3 protein is one row after TCRdb ran MiXCR on the reads. The sample holds just under 500,000 distinct CDR3 sequences, 30% to 40% seen once. The antigens these receptors bind are not known. This specimen was cultured PBMCs, taken from culture after CMV antigen stimulation. These receptors were taken from a human donor in good health (CMV status not recorded). Some clones in this sample may be carry-over from other donors' samples.

This clonotype was seen a single time. The chain has TRBV2 and TRBJ2-5; 7 bases match TRBD1. The CDR3 length is 15 residues. After removal of 1 base from V and 5 bases from J, the junction contained 7 bases not matched to a gene. Germline V gene sequence: CDR1 SNHLY, CDR2 FYNNEI. The CDR3 is CASSEVLAGGETQYF. CDR3 DNA sequence: TGTGCCAGCAGTGAAGTATTAGCAGGGGGTGAGACCCAGTACTTC.

This chain connects TRBV20-1 to TRBJ1-1; D unclear. Germline assignment: CDR1 DFQATT and CDR2 SNEGSKA (reference sequence). The CDR3 is made up of 14 amino acids. V was clipped by 6 bases and J by 2 bases, with 16 bases between them. The CDR3 sequence: CSALRGFSNTEAFF. The CDR3, as DNA: TGCAGTGCCCTTAGAGGGTTCAGTAACACTGAAGCTTTCTTT.

The rearrangement joins TRBV7-8 to TRBJ2-5; D unresolved. The CDR3 totals 15 residues. Trimming stripped 0 bases from V and 1 base from J, with 9 bases between. Germline V gives CDR1 SGHVS, CDR2 FQNEAQ. As DNA, the CDR3 is TGTGCCAGCAGCTTAGCTTTGCAGCCCCAAGAGACCCAGTACTTC. It is translated as CASSLALQPQETQYF.

This rearrangement joins TRBV12-3 or TRBV12-4 to TRBJ1-5; 9 bases map to TRBD1. The CDR3 covers 15 residues. V lost 6 bases to trimming and J lost 3 bases; unmatched junction nucleotides: 6. The CDR3 here is CASRSGTGNNQPQHF. CDR3 nucleotide sequence: TGTGCCAGCAGAAGCGGGACAGGGAACAATCAGCCCCAGCATTTT.

The CDR3 is CASSNPGSKNEKLFF. DNA for the CDR3: TGTGCCAGTAGTAACCCGGGGAGTAAGAATGAAAAACTGTTTTTT. The chain joins TRBV19 to TRBJ1-4; D call uncertain. V was clipped by 4 bases and J by 5 bases, with 14 bases between them. The length of the CDR3 is 15 residues. The germline gives CDR1 LNHDA, CDR2 SQIVND (reference sequence). Looking up the rest from reference TRBV19 and TRBJ1-4 gives the full variable domain: DGGITQSPKYLFRKEGQNVTLSCEQNLNHDAMYWYRQDPGQGLRLIYYSQIVNDFQKGDIAEGYSVSREKKESFPLTVTSAQKNPTAFYLCASSNPGSKNEKLFFGSGTQLSVL.

V is TRBV20-1 and J is TRBJ1-2, with D possibly matching TRBD1 (5 bases). Trimming left V 1 base short and J 4 bases short, with 16 bases between. Germline V CDR1 and CDR2: DFQATT, SNEGSKA (reference sequence). CDR3 length: 15 residues. CDR3 coding DNA: TGCAGTGCTAGAGCGGGGCAGGGCCGGTTCTATGGCTACACCTTC. Amino acids: CSARAGQGRFYGYTF.

This clonotype appeared a few times. The chain carries TRBV7-2 and TRBJ2-1; a possible D gene is TRBD2 (6 bases). The CDR3 is made up of 15 amino acids. Germline values: CDR1 SGHTA, CDR2 FQGNSA. Trimming shortened V by 1 base and J by 6 bases, and 13 bases separated the two germline ends. CDR3 bases: TGTGCCAGCAGCTTAGGTGACGGGAGAGTCAATGAGCAGTTCTTC. Translation gives CASSLGDGRVNEQFF.

In its sample, this clonotype was seen a few times. The chain couples TRBV11-2 to TRBJ2-3; perhaps TRBD2 as D (5 bases). Trimming took 2 bases from V and 1 from J, leaving 13 bases between them. The CDR3 contains 16 residues. Germline CDR1 reads SGHAT; CDR2 reads FQNNGV. CDR3 in amino acids: CASSLIAGSGTDTQYF. The DNA for the CDR3 is TGTGCCAGCAGCTTAATTGCGGGCAGTGGCACAGATACGCAGTATTTT.

The J gene is TRBJ2-7, the V gene TRBV6-5; 7 bases map to TRBD2. The J segment lost 2 bases and the V segment lost 8 bases, leaving 12 bases of the junction unmatched. Looked up from germline, CDR1 is MNHEY and CDR2 is SVGAGI. The CDR3 spans 15 residues. In nucleotides, the CDR3 is TGTGCCAGCCGCGGCCGCAGCGGGACTACCTACGAGCAGTACTTC. Amino acid sequence: CASRGRSGTTYEQYF.

In its sample, this clonotype was seen many times. The CDR3 nucleotides are TGTGCCAGCAGCCCAGACAGCGGGAGGGGATACAATGAGCAGTTCTTC. Amino acids: CASSPDSGRGYNEQFF. The chain has TRBV7-2 and TRBJ2-1; TRBD2 aligns across 10 bases. The junction had 8 bases not matched to a gene; V was cut back by 5 bases and J by 4 bases. The CDR3 length is 16 residues. In germline, CDR1 is SGHTA, CDR2 FQGNSA. The complete variable domain, with remaining parts taken from reference TRBV7-2 and TRBJ2-1, reads GAGVSQSPSNKVTEKGKDVELRCDPISGHTALYWYRQSLGQGLEFLIYFQGNSAPDKSGLPSDRFSAERTGGSVSTLTIQRTQQEDSAVYLCASSPDSGRGYNEQFFGPGTRLTVL.

Only one count was recorded for this clonotype. V and J are TRBV20-1 and TRBJ1-4; D unclear. V gave up 3 bases and J gave up 1 base, with 9 bases separating them. This CDR3 region has 14 residues. CDR1 and CDR2 from the germline V gene are DFQATT and SNEGSKA (reference sequence). The CDR3 DNA reads as TGCAGTGCTAGTTGGCCCATAACTAATGAAAAACTGTTTTTT. It translates to CSASWPITNEKLFF.

The CDR3 nucleotides read TGTGCCTGGAGTGTACTCAGGGGGGGAGTAAGAGAGCAGTTCTTC. It yields the protein CAWSVLRGGVREQFF. The chain uses TRBV30 and TRBJ2-1; D possibly uses TRBD1 or TRBD2 (7 bases each). CDR1 is GTSNPN, CDR2 SVGIG, per germline (reference sequence). V lost 0 bases, J lost 10 bases, and 19 bases lay in between. The CDR3 covers 15 residues.

Details on this clonotype: A read error may explain this, as a much larger clone is one base away. CDR3 sequence reads: CASRPNLAGHTDKQYF. CDR3 nucleotide sequence: TGTGCCAGCAGGCCAAACCTAGCGGGACACACAGATAAGCAGTATTTT. The J gene is TRBJ2-3, the V gene TRBV7-2, with TRBD2 identical over 9 bases. The germline CDR1 and CDR2 sequences are SGHTA and FQGNSA. This CDR3 has 16 amino acids.

This clonotype was observed a few times. The chain links TRBV10-3 to TRBJ2-7, with 7 bases lining up with TRBD1. The CDR3 spans 14 residues. Germline V gene data show CDR1 as ENHRY and CDR2 as SYGVKD. In nucleotides, the CDR3 is TGTGCTACCACAAAAACAGGGACAGCAAGCGAGCAGTACGTC. Translated, it gives CATTKTGTASEQYV.

A few counts support this clonotype. This chain joins TRBV5-1 and TRBJ1-1, with D possibly being TRBD1 (5 bases). The CDR3 consists of 15 residues. Trimming shortened V by 0 bases and J by 1 base, and 10 bases separated the two germline ends. Germline CDR1 and CDR2: SGHRS and YFSETQ. CDR3 nucleotide sequence: TGCGCCAGCAGCTTGGTTGGGGGGTCGAACACTGAAGCTTTCTTT. It specifies CASSLVGGSNTEAFF.

This clonotype was seen repeatedly, ten times or more. The V gene is TRBV7-2, the J gene TRBJ2-7; no definite D call. The CDR3 loop spans 10 amino acids. The germline gives CDR1 SGHTA, CDR2 FQGNSA. CDR3 in amino acids: CFVCNYEQYF. The CDR3 nucleotides read TGTTTTGTCTGCAACTACGAGCAGTACTTC.

The chain links TRBV6-5 to TRBJ2-3; TRBD2 aligns across 8 bases. V was pared by 0 bases and J by 5 bases, with 16 bases of the junction left unmatched. The germline CDR1 and CDR2 sequences are MNHEY and SVGAGI. CDR3 length equals 19 residues. Written as DNA, the CDR3 is TGTGCCAGCAGTTACTCGCCCCCGTCGGGGGGGAGGGCGAGAGATACGCAGTATTTT. It codes for CASSYSPPSGGRARDTQYF.

The rearrangement links TRBV10-3 to TRBJ2-3, with D maybe TRBD1 (6 bases). The V and J ends lost 8 bases and 2 bases respectively, with 17 bases between them. The CDR3 is 15 residues long. Germline V gives CDR1 ENHRY, CDR2 SYGVKD. The CDR3 protein is CAIREGGMATDTQYF. CDR3 nucleotides: TGTGCCATCCGCGAAGGGGGAATGGCCACAGATACGCAGTATTTT.

This clonotype is classed as medium-sized (0.01 to 0.1%). The chain links TRBV7-2 to TRBJ2-2, with a weak D call TRBD2 (7 bases). Germline V gives CDR1 SGHTA, CDR2 FQGNSA. V gave up 4 bases and J gave up 5 bases, with 17 bases separating them. CDR3 length equals 16 residues. This chain's CDR3 is CASSSRGGGGTGELFF. Written as DNA, the CDR3 is TGTGCCAGCAGCTCCCGAGGGGGGGGAGGAACCGGGGAGCTGTTTTTT.

There are a few counts of this clonotype. V gene TRBV18 combines with J gene TRBJ2-1; D might be TRBD2 (5 bases). Germline CDR1 and CDR2: KGHSH and LQKENI. V was trimmed by 0 bases and J by 4 bases, leaving 7 bases between them. The CDR3 is made up of 14 amino acids. This chain's CDR3 is CASSPPTGYNEQFF. For the CDR3, the DNA is TGTGCCAGCTCACCACCCACGGGGTACAATGAGCAGTTCTTC.

The rearrangement links TRBV28 to TRBJ1-3, with D possibly being TRBD1 (5 bases). The germline gives CDR1 MDHEN, CDR2 SYDVKM. CDR3 length: 15 amino acids. With 7 bases removed from V and 0 bases from J, the gap between germline ends came to 13 bases. The DNA of the CDR3 is TGTGCCAGCAATCCTACAGGAATCTCTGGAAACACCATATATTTT. Translation: CASNPTGISGNTIYF.

The chain links TRBV12-3 or TRBV12-4 to TRBJ1-2; no reliable D call. The CDR3 totals 13 residues. Trimming removed 6 bases from V and 1 base from J, with 9 bases in between. CDR3 loop: CASSRPYNYGYTF. The CDR3 bases are TGTGCCAGCAGCAGACCTTATAACTATGGCTACACCTTC.

The V and J genes are TRBV6-5 and TRBJ1-1, with a tentative D call TRBD1 (5 bases). Germline V gene data show CDR1 as MNHEY and CDR2 as SVGAGI. CDR3 size: 15 residues. V dropped 0 bases and J dropped 1 base, with 9 bases sitting between them. The CDR3 DNA reads as TGTGCCAGCAGTTACTCGAGTGGGGCGAACACTGAAGCTTTCTTT. It encodes CASSYSSGANTEAFF.

The chain is built from TRBV4-3 and TRBJ2-1; 8 nucleotides agree with TRBD2. V gave up 2 bases and J gave up 1 base; unmatched junction bases: 10. The CDR3 sequence is 18 residues long. The V gene's germline CDR1 is LGHNA and CDR2 YSLEER. The CDR3 DNA reads as TGCGCCAGCAGCCAAAAAATGGCGGGAGGTGTTTCCTACAATGAGCAGTTCTTC. Its protein product is CASSQKMAGGVSYNEQFF.